This entry lists 25 T cell receptor beta chains sequenced from one sample in a study of T cell responses to AZD1222 COVID-19 vaccine (TCRdb year 2021). This sample's time point label indicates: baseline before first vaccination. Receptor libraries were prepared by the immunoSEQ multiplex PCR assay. TCRdb re-hosts the immuneACCESS table, in-frame sequences only. Its copies lack some clones; in the studies checked, an unresolved V gene accounts for under half of them, and the cause for the rest is not known. This sample gives some 150,000 clones in total; about 90% of them show up just once. The ten largest clones represent approximately 5.3% of the sample. The starting material was peripheral blood, obtained on day 0 of AZD1222 vaccination. The receptors here all came from an adult in good health.

The V call is TRBV28, the J call TRBJ2-6, with D tentatively TRBD2 (5 bases). Germline V gives CDR1 MDHEN, CDR2 SYDVKM. Trimming removed 4 bases from V and 1 base from J, with 17 bases in between. The CDR3 is 18 amino acids. This CDR3 is CASSSTRAFISGANVLTF. The DNA for the CDR3 is TGTGCCAGCAGTTCCACTAGGGCATTCATTTCTGGGGCCAACGTCCTGACTTTC.

This rearrangement joins TRBV5-4 to TRBJ2-1; no firm D call. In germline, CDR1 is SGHNT, CDR2 YYREEE (reference sequence). V lost 3 bases and J 7 bases, leaving 8 bases between the germline ends. The CDR3 runs to 12 residues. Here the CDR3 DNA reads TGTGCCAGCAGCTCCACGAATAATGAGCAGTTCTTC. Translated, it gives CASSSTNNEQFF.

The chain has TRBV19 and TRBJ2-1, with TRBD1 as a possible D gene (6 bases). Between the trimmed V and J ends, which lost 7 bases and 6 bases, there was a span of 25 bases. Germline V lookup: CDR1 LNHDA, CDR2 SQIVND (reference sequence). This CDR3 comprises 17 residues. CDR3 residues: CASTYLFSPGVGNEQFF. CDR3 coding DNA: TGTGCCAGTACCTATCTCTTTTCCCCAGGGGTGGGCAATGAGCAGTTCTTC.

The gene calls are TRBV28 and TRBJ2-1, with TRBD2 identical over 13 bases. Trimming at V came to 2 bases and at J to 8 bases, leaving 12 bases not matched to a gene. Germline V gene sequence: CDR1 MDHEN, CDR2 SYDVKM. The CDR3 covers 18 residues. As DNA, the CDR3 is TGTGCCAGCAGTTTAATCGGGGCAGGGACTAGCGGGAAGGATGAGCAGTTCTTC. It specifies CASSLIGAGTSGKDEQFF.

The rearrangement joins TRBV24-1 to TRBJ2-7, with 7 positions matching TRBD2. The CDR3 runs 14 residues. Germline CDR1 reads KGHDR; CDR2 reads SFDVKD. V trimming: 4 bases; J trimming: 1 base; junction bases outside the gene matches: 3. Here the CDR3 DNA reads TGTGCCACCAGTGACCCAGCGGGATCCTACGAGCAGTACTTC. Translated: CATSDPAGSYEQYF.

This chain uses TRBV27 with TRBJ1-5; 8 bases align to TRBD1. From germline, CDR1 is MNHEY and CDR2 SMNVEV (reference sequence). Trimming took 5 bases from V and 8 from J; bases not matched to a gene: 8. This CDR3 comprises 14 residues. The CDR3 is CASSVLGQGKPQHF. The CDR3 DNA reads TGTGCCAGCAGTGTCCTCGGACAGGGAAAGCCCCAGCATTTT.

This chain joins TRBV28 and TRBJ1-1; possibly TRBD1 for D (5 bases). V was clipped by 5 bases and J by 4 bases, with 17 bases between them. The CDR3 consists of 15 residues. Germline CDR1 and CDR2: MDHEN and SYDVKM. CDR3 DNA sequence: TGTGCCAGCAGTAATCTCTTCTCGGGGGTCACTGAAGCTTTCTTT. Its protein product is CASSNLFSGVTEAFF.

This clone was observed once. This chain links TRBV6-6 with TRBJ1-5; 7 bases match TRBD1. V was clipped by 8 bases and J by 6 bases; unmatched bases: 10. Looked up from germline, CDR1 is MNHNY and CDR2 is SVGAGI (reference sequence). CDR3 length equals 14 residues. In nucleotides, the CDR3 is TGTGCCAGCGGGCTCGGTGGACAGGTTCAGCCCCAGCATTTT. Protein sequence: CASGLGGQVQPQHF.

The genes are TRBV19 and TRBJ1-5; D unclear. Trimming took off 6 bases at V and 1 base at J, with 7 bases between the two ends. This CDR3 spans 13 amino acids. Germline-derived CDR1 and CDR2 are LNHDA and SQIVND (reference sequence). Here the CDR3 reads CASRAGSNQPQHF. In nucleotides, the CDR3 is TGTGCCAGTAGGGCGGGGAGCAATCAGCCCCAGCATTTT.

The gene calls are TRBV9 and TRBJ2-1; 12 nucleotides match TRBD1. The CDR3 has 15 amino acids. After removal of 3 bases from V and 8 bases from J, the junction contained 6 bases not matched to a gene. The germline CDR1 and CDR2 sequences are SGDLS and YYNGEE. CDR3 sequence: CASSGPGTGGYEQFF. The CDR3 coding sequence is TGTGCCAGCAGCGGTCCCGGGACAGGGGGCTATGAGCAGTTCTTC. The full variable domain, with the rest looked up from reference TRBV9 and TRBJ2-1, is DSGVTQTPKHLITATGQRVTLRCSPRSGDLSVYWYQQSLDQGLQFLIQYYNGEERAKGNILERFSAQQFPDLHSELNLSSLELGDSALYFCASSGPGTGGYEQFFGPGTRLTVL.

The chain recombines TRBV5-4 with TRBJ2-1; D is unclear. The length of the CDR3 is 12 residues. Germline V gene sequence: CDR1 SGHNT, CDR2 YYREEE (reference sequence). V lost 4 bases and J lost 6, with 8 bases in between. The CDR3 is CASSPGPNEQFF. In nucleotides, the CDR3 is TGTGCCAGCAGCCCCGGACCCAATGAGCAGTTCTTC. Together with reference TRBV5-4 and TRBJ2-1, the CDR3 gives the full variable domain: ETGVTQSPTHLIKTRGQQVTLRCSSQSGHNTVSWYQQALGQGPQFIFQYYREEENGRGNFPPRFSGLQFPNYSSELNVNALELDDSALYLCASSPGPNEQFFGPGTRLTVL.

The J gene is TRBJ1-1, the V gene TRBV23-1; no definite D call. TRBV23-1 is placed among ORFs of uncertain function. The V and J ends lost 4 bases and 4 bases respectively, with 13 bases between them. The CDR3 runs 14 residues. As DNA, the CDR3 is TGCGCCAGCAGTCGGCGACGCCGGCCCACTGAAGCTTTCTTT. Protein: CASSRRRRPTEAFF.

The chain couples TRBV19 to TRBJ2-1, with D hard to call. Germline loops: CDR1 LNHDA, CDR2 SQIVND (reference sequence). The V end lost 5 bases, the J end lost 5 bases, and 13 bases lay between the germline ends. The CDR3 has 14 residues. Written as DNA, the CDR3 is TGTGCCAGTAGTTTAGTCTCAACAGACAATGAGCAGTTCTTC. It translates to CASSLVSTDNEQFF. Supplemented by reference TRBV19 and TRBJ2-1, the full variable domain reads DGGITQSPKYLFRKEGQNVTLSCEQNLNHDAMYWYRQDPGQGLRLIYYSQIVNDFQKGDIAEGYSVSREKKESFPLTVTSAQKNPTAFYLCASSLVSTDNEQFFGPGTRLTVL.

There are a few counts of this clone. The chain is built from TRBV2 and TRBJ2-1, with 11 bases fitting TRBD1. V dropped 4 bases and J dropped 10; count of bases not matched to a gene: 6. The CDR3 has 14 residues. CDR1 and CDR2 from the germline V gene are SNHLY and FYNNEI. CDR3 coding DNA: TGTGCCAGCAGTGGAGGACAGGGGGCGTACGAGCAGTTCTTC. Translation: CASSGGQGAYEQFF.

The J gene is TRBJ2-5, the V gene TRBV28; 10 nucleotides agree with TRBD1. CDR1 is MDHEN, CDR2 SYDVKM, per germline. V trimming: 5 bases; J trimming: 2 bases; junction bases outside the gene matches: 8. CDR3 length: 16 residues. CDR3 residues: CASSHLPDRGQETQYF. The CDR3 DNA reads as TGTGCCAGCAGTCACCTCCCGGACAGGGGGCAAGAGACCCAGTACTTC.

This sequence joins TRBV7-2 and TRBJ2-7, with D perhaps TRBD1 or TRBD2 (7 bases each). CDR3 length equals 13 residues. Trimming removed 5 bases from V and 7 bases from J, with 15 bases in between. Germline CDR1 SGHTA, CDR2 FQGNSA. CDR3: CASSPGGGREQYF. CDR3 nucleotides: TGTGCCAGCAGCCCAGGGGGGGGTCGGGAGCAGTACTTC. The whole variable domain, remainder taken from reference TRBV7-2 and TRBJ2-7, is GAGVSQSPSNKVTEKGKDVELRCDPISGHTALYWYRQSLGQGLEFLIYFQGNSAPDKSGLPSDRFSAERTGGSVSTLTIQRTQQEDSAVYLCASSPGGGREQYFGPGTRLTVT.

The chain is built from TRBV28 and TRBJ1-1; 8 nucleotides agree with TRBD1. With V trimmed by 10 bases and J by 3 bases, 16 bases remained unmatched. The CDR3 is made up of 16 amino acids. The germline V gene has CDR1 MDHEN and CDR2 SYDVKM. CDR3 protein: CANVATGGNGDTEAFF. In DNA, the CDR3 is TGTGCCAACGTCGCAACAGGGGGGAATGGGGACACTGAAGCTTTCTTT.

The chain employs TRBV11-2 and TRBJ1-1, with D hard to call. CDR1 is SGHAT and CDR2 is FQNNGV in the germline V gene. V gave up 5 bases and J gave up 6 bases, with 7 bases separating them. The CDR3 runs to 11 residues. The CDR3 nucleotides are TGTGCCAGCAGCCTTGAAGCTGAAGCTTTCTTT. Translation gives CASSLEAEAFF. Using reference TRBV11-2 and TRBJ1-1 for the parts outside the CDR3, the full variable domain is EAGVAQSPRYKIIEKRQSVAFWCNPISGHATLYWYQQILGQGPKLLIQFQNNGVVDDSQLPKDRFSAERLKGVDSTLKIQPAKLEDSAVYLCASSLEAEAFFGQGTRLTVV.

J is TRBJ1-2 and V is TRBV6-5; TRBD1 matches at 8 bases. Germline V gene lookup returns CDR1 MNHEY and CDR2 SVGAGI. With V trimmed by 6 bases and J by 8 bases, 8 bases remained unmatched. There are 13 residues in the CDR3. The chain's CDR3 is CASRLGQGMGYTF. The CDR3 nucleotides read TGTGCCAGCAGGCTTGGACAGGGAATGGGCTACACCTTC.

This clone was picked up one time. The chain employs TRBV6-5 and TRBJ1-3, with TRBD1 matching over 7 bases. Germline CDR1 and CDR2: MNHEY and SVGAGI. V lost 2 bases, J lost 9 bases, and 10 bases stayed unmatched. The CDR3 runs 15 residues. The DNA for the CDR3 is TGTGCCAGCAGTTACCTGCCGGGACAGAGGAGCACCATATATTTT. Its protein product is CASSYLPGQRSTIYF.

CDR3 sequence: CAIVCLEASYEQYF. The CDR3, as DNA: TGTGCCATCGTTTGTTTAGAGGCCTCGTACGAGCAGTACTTC. The chain links TRBV28 to TRBJ2-7; D uncertain. V lost 10 bases, J lost 4 bases, and 20 bases lay in between. This CDR3 spans 14 amino acids. Germline V gene lookup returns CDR1 MDHEN and CDR2 SYDVKM. Combining the CDR3 with reference TRBV28 and TRBJ2-7 gives the whole variable domain DVKVTQSSRYLVKRTGEKVFLECVQDMDHENMFWYRQDPGLGLRLIYFSYDVKMKEKGDIPEGYSVSREKKERFSLILESASTNQTSMYLCAIVCLEASYEQYFGPGTRLTVT.

The V gene is TRBV5-6, the J gene TRBJ2-5, with TRBD2 identical over 7 bases. The CDR3 covers 17 residues. CDR1 and CDR2 (germline): SGHDT, YYEEEE. J gave up 2 bases and V 1 base, and 11 bases lay outside the gene matches. CDR3 in amino acids: CASSLRRGLAAQETQYF. CDR3 nucleotides: TGTGCCAGCAGCTTGAGGAGAGGTCTAGCGGCACAAGAGACCCAGTACTTC.

The genes are TRBV21-1 and TRBJ2-3. TRBV21-1 is a documented pseudogene. The CDR3 totals 16 residues. The CDR3 nucleotides read TGTGCCAGCAGCAAAGCGGGTGGTAGAAGCACAGATACGCAGTATTTT. This gives the protein CASSKAGGRSTDTQYF.

The gene calls are TRBV27 and TRBJ1-5; 8 bases line up with TRBD1. Germline V gene data show CDR1 as MNHEY and CDR2 as SMNVEV (reference sequence). This CDR3 is 15 amino acids long. Trimming removed 6 bases from V and 0 bases from J; junction bases left unmatched: 4. CDR3 region: CASRQGVDSNQPQHF. CDR3 nucleotides: TGTGCCAGCAGACAGGGGGTAGATAGCAATCAGCCCCAGCATTTT.

The table lists this clone with a few counts. This chain joins TRBV21-1 and TRBJ2-1; the table gives TRBD1 as D, unverified against the DNA. TRBV21-1 is shown as a pseudogene. CDR3 size: 17 residues. CDR3 sequence: CASSNRGLRGFYNEQFF. The CDR3 region has the DNA TGTGCCAGCAGCAACAGGGGGCTCCGAGGTTTTTACAATGAGCAGTTCTTC.